This T cell receptor beta chain is from a study of post-analysis software for immune sequencing data. Study-wide findings and caveats: Diversity measured as normalized Chao1 was significantly lower in multiple sclerosis patients than in controls. A handful of TRBV segments were more frequent in patients than controls; TRBV5-6, TRBV5-1 and TRBV20-1 belonged to this group.

The germline gives CDR1 MGHRA, CDR2 YSYEKL. The CDR3 runs to 17 residues. The ends were cut back, 0 bases at V and 0 bases at J, with 12 bases in the middle. As to this clonotype: The antigen remains undetermined.

The TCR beta cDNA libraries contained unique molecular identifiers. TCRdb re-called the PCR reads with MiXCR, one entry per CDR3 protein. The data contain some 370,000 distinct CDR3 sequences, roughly 35% of them seen just once; the ten biggest clones take up over 10%. The rearrangement links TRBV4-1 to TRBJ2-1; a possible D gene is TRBD1 (6 bases). The sequencing input was blood. The receptor was derived from a girl aged 10-17 years with multiple sclerosis. CDR3 in amino acids: CASSQDGQYSSYNEQFF. CDR3 DNA sequence: TGCGCCAGCAGCCAAGATGGACAGTACAGCTCCTACAATGAGCAGTTCTTC.